A selection of T cell receptor beta chains follows, all from one sample in a study of T cell responses to AZD1222 COVID-19 vaccine. Method: immunoSEQ multiplex PCR; TCRdb's copy keeps in-frame clones and lacks some. The sample holds over 120,000 clones, approximately 89% seen once. The source was peripheral blood, collected 28 days after the second AZD1222 dose. Source of these receptors: an adult who received the AZD1222 COVID-19 vaccine. The CDR3 runs from the conserved cysteine through the conserved F or W. D genes are given only for firm matches. Some rows mark clone size as missing; the rest say once, few, many or name a class of expanded clone.

v_call: TRBV2; clone_size: -; j_call: TRBJ1-2; d_call: -; cdr3_nt: TGTGCCAGCAGTGAGAAACTTGGGACGGATGGCTACACCTTC; cdr3_aa: CASSEKLGTDGYTF
v_call: TRBV5-4; clone_size: once; j_call: TRBJ2-3; d_call: -; cdr3_nt: TGTGCCAGCAGCCCGGAGGGTGCGCGCACAGATACGCAGTATTTT; cdr3_aa: CASSPEGARTDTQYF
v_call: TRBV6-1; clone_size: -; j_call: TRBJ1-1; d_call: -; cdr3_nt: TGTGCCAGCAGTGAAGAGAGCACAGTGACTGAAGCTTTCTTT; cdr3_aa: CASSEESTVTEAFF
v_call: TRBV28; clone_size: -; j_call: TRBJ2-7; d_call: -; cdr3_nt: TGTGCCAGCAGTACAAATGACAGACGGTCCGTCGAGCAGTACTTC; cdr3_aa: CASSTNDRRSVEQYF
v_call: TRBV4-2; clone_size: -; j_call: TRBJ2-2; d_call: -; cdr3_nt: TGTGCCAGCAGCCAAGATTCCCTCGTGGGCAGGGCGAACACCGGGGAGCTGTTTTTT; cdr3_aa: CASSQDSLVGRANTGELFF
v_call: TRBV5-4; clone_size: -; j_call: TRBJ1-1; d_call: -; cdr3_nt: TGTGCCAGCAGCTTGGCCACAGGCCTCATGAACACTGAAGCTTTCTTT; cdr3_aa: CASSLATGLMNTEAFF
v_call: TRBV14; clone_size: once; j_call: TRBJ2-1; d_call: TRBD2; cdr3_nt: TGTGCCAGCAGCCAGTGGCTAGCGGGAGGGGGCTCCTACAATGAGCAGTTCTTC; cdr3_aa: CASSQWLAGGGSYNEQFF
v_call: TRBV28; clone_size: -; j_call: TRBJ1-5; d_call: -; cdr3_nt: TGTGCCAGCCTCCGGGGTGGCAATCAGCCCCAGCATTTT; cdr3_aa: CASLRGGNQPQHF
v_call: TRBV5-8; clone_size: -; j_call: TRBJ1-2; d_call: -; cdr3_nt: TGTGCCAGCAGCTTGGCCCCGAGACCTGGCTACACCTTC; cdr3_aa: CASSLAPRPGYTF
v_call: TRBV29-1; clone_size: -; j_call: TRBJ1-1; d_call: -; cdr3_nt: TGCAGCGTTGAAGACCCGAGCGCTGAAGCTTTCTTT; cdr3_aa: CSVEDPSAEAFF